The rows below give T cell receptor beta chains drawn from one sample of a study of blood T cell repertoires in COVID-19. Assay used: immunoSEQ multiplex PCR; TCRdb lists only in-frame clones, some missing. The top ten clones hold approximately 4.8% of a sample with under 140,000 clones, roughly 87% of them seen once. Sequenced: peripheral blood. Receptors were obtained from a human donor in a cohort sampled during active COVID-19. Both conserved end residues are part of each CDR3. The D gene is left open where the match is weak. Only some rows state a clone size, as once, few, many or a class for expanded clones.

D | size | J | V | DNA | CDR3
TRBD2 | . | TRBJ2-5 | TRBV4-1 | TGCGCCAGCAGCCAAGTCGTGGCGGGGGGATCTCAGACCCAGTACTTC | CASSQVVAGGSQTQYF
. | . | TRBJ1-3 | TRBV7-2 | TGTGCCAGCAGCTCCACTACCACAAGACCTGGCACCATATATTTT | CASSSTTTRPGTIYF
. | . | TRBJ1-5 | TRBV7-9 | TGTGCCAGCAGCTCCAACAGGGATCAGCCCCAGCATTTT | CASSSNRDQPQHF
TRBD1 | . | TRBJ2-7 | TRBV6-5 | TGTGCCAGCAGTTCAGACAGGGGGTTTGTCGAGCAGTACTTC | CASSSDRGFVEQYF
TRBD2 | . | TRBJ2-3 | TRBV4-1 | TGCGCCAGCAGCCCGCGACTAGCGGGAGGCACAGATACGCAGTATTTT | CASSPRLAGGTDTQYF
. | . | TRBJ1-2 | TRBV7-9 | TGTGCCAGCAGCTTAAATATCCAGGGAGGCCCTGGCTACACCTTC | CASSLNIQGGPGYTF
. | . | TRBJ2-7 | TRBV29-1 | TGCAGCGCTGAGGAGAGCTCCTACGAGCAGTACTTC | CSAEESSYEQYF
TRBD2 | . | TRBJ2-7 | TRBV7-8 | TGTGCCAGCAGTTTCGCGGGGGGGCGGGGCGAGCAGTACTTC | CASSFAGGRGEQYF
. | . | TRBJ1-3 | TRBV5-4 | TGTGCCAGCAGCGACAGGCCGTTCTCTGGAAACACCATATATTTT | CASSDRPFSGNTIYF
. | . | TRBJ2-7 | TRBV30 | TGTGCCTGGAGACCGGGACAAGTAAATTACGAGCAGTACTTC | CAWRPGQVNYEQYF
TRBD1 | . | TRBJ1-2 | TRBV2 | TGTGCCAGCAGCGGACAGGGGGCTTCGATCGGCTACACCTTC | CASSGQGASIGYTF
. | once | TRBJ1-2 | TRBV6-5 | TGTGCCAGCACCGTGGGCAAGTACTATGGCTACACCTTC | CASTVGKYYGYTF
TRBD2 | . | TRBJ2-1 | TRBV7-3 | TGTGCCAGCAGCCCCACGGCCGGACTAGCGGGCCTAGCTTTCTCCTACAATGAGCAGTTCTTC | CASSPTAGLAGLAFSYNEQFF
TRBD2 | . | TRBJ2-7 | TRBV27 | TGTGCCAGCAGTTTAGGGGGACTAGATCCCTACGAGCAGTACTTC | CASSLGGLDPYEQYF
. | . | TRBJ1-2 | TRBV19 | TGTGCCTCCAGCGGGGGATCCGGATTTCCTTATGGCTACACCTTC | CASSGGSGFPYGYTF
. | . | TRBJ2-7 | TRBV21-1 | TGTGCCAGCGAGGGGACTAGCGTCTACTACGAGCAGTACTTC | CASEGTSVYYEQYF
TRBD2 | . | TRBJ2-7 | TRBV13 | TGTGCCAGCAGCTTTAGCGGGGGGATGTCCTACGAGCAGTACTTC | CASSFSGGMSYEQYF
. | . | TRBJ2-1 | TRBV4-1 | TGCGCCAGCAGCCAAGCGGTGGCAGGATACAATGAGCAGTTCTTC | CASSQAVAGYNEQFF
TRBD2 | . | TRBJ2-7 | TRBV5-4 | TGTGCCAGCAGGCAGACTAGCGGCACGGGCGAGCAGTACTTC | CASRQTSGTGEQYF
. | . | TRBJ1-2 | TRBV6-1 | TGTGCCAGCAGTGAAGCTTCGGGATATGGCTACACCTTC | CASSEASGYGYTF
. | . | TRBJ1-1 | TRBV24-1 | TGTGCCACTCACATTGTCCTCACTGAAGCTTTCTTT | CATHIVLTEAFF
TRBD1 | once | TRBJ1-2 | TRBV7-2 | TGTGCCAGCAGCTATGTACATCTAAACAGGGGACCTTGGGGCTACACCTTC | CASSYVHLNRGPWGYTF
. | . | TRBJ2-7 | TRBV9 | TGTGCCAGCAGCGAAGGGGGTGACCTTTACGAGCAGTACTTC | CASSEGGDLYEQYF
. | . | TRBJ1-5 | TRBV28 | TGTGCCAGCAGTCTACAGTCTCAGCCCCAGCATTTT | CASSLQSQPQHF
. | . | TRBJ2-1 | TRBV28 | TGTGCCAGCGGGCTATCCGGCGGGATGACCTACAATGAGCAGTTCTTC | CASGLSGGMTYNEQFF
. | once | TRBJ1-6 | TRBV24-1 | TGTGCCACCAGTGATGTCGACAGTAATTCACCCCTCCACTTT | CATSDVDSNSPLHF
. | . | TRBJ1-5 | TRBV7-9 | TGTGCCAGCAGCGAAGGGTCAGGGAATCAGCCCCAGCATTTT | CASSEGSGNQPQHF
TRBD2 | . | TRBJ2-2 | TRBV29-1 | TGCAGCGGGGGACTAGCGGGCGGGGAGCTGTTTTTT | CSGGLAGGELFF
. | . | TRBJ1-6 | TRBV6-5 | TGTGCCAGCAGTTACTCAGGGGGGGGGAGGCATTCACCCCTCCACTTT | CASSYSGGGRHSPLHF
. | . | TRBJ2-2 | TRBV9 | TGTGCCAGCAGCGTAGGTGAGGGATCCGGGGAGCTGTTTTTT | CASSVGEGSGELFF
. | . | TRBJ2-2 | TRBV18 | TGTGCCAGCTCACCAATGGGCAGGGAAGAAGGGCTGTTTTTT | CASSPMGREEGLFF